This T cell receptor beta chain derives from a study of blood T cell repertoires in COVID-19. The overall study: Material from acute and convalescent COVID-19 was sourced from the United States, Italy and Spain. The cDNA or gDNA used as material had been derived from T cells, B-cell-depleted T cells, or PBMCs.

Original data processing: Reference gene primer amplification gave nucleated cell count estimates. Assay used: immunoSEQ multiplex PCR; TCRdb lists only in-frame clones, some missing. The DNA gave D and trimming, while V, J and clone size come from that table. The profile covers more than 90,000 clones, with around 85% appearing a single time and roughly 2.5% taken by the ten largest. The trim removed 5 bases at V and 6 bases at J, leaving 4 bases unmatched. CDR1 is SGHTA, CDR2 FQGNSA, per germline. The CDR3 is made up of 14 amino acids. This clonotype was obtained from a man between 50 and 59 years old with acute or convalescent COVID-19. This chain joins TRBV7-2 and TRBJ2-1, with TRBD2 matching 10 bases. The specimen sequenced was peripheral blood. The CDR3 nucleotides are TGTGCCAGCAGCCATGGGACTAGCGCCAATGAGCAGTTCTTC. Its translation: CASSHGTSANEQFF.